This TCR beta chain comes out of a study of blood T cell repertoires in COVID-19. Study information: PBMCs, B-cell-depleted T cells, or T cells were the source of the cDNA or gDNA that made up the material.

J was trimmed by 7 bases and V by 0 bases; bases with no gene match: 6. CDR3 size: 16 residues. Germline V gives CDR1 MNHEY, CDR2 SVGAGI. Original processing methods: For nucleated cells, counts were estimated from reference gene primer amplification. TCRdb's copy holds only in-frame clones and misses some; the assay was immunoSEQ multiplex PCR. That table gives V, J and clone size, and the DNA gave D and trimming. This sample yields under 250,000 clones, of which about 88% are seen a single time; over 15% belongs to the top ten. The origin of this receptor is a man aged 50 to 60 with COVID-19, enrolled during active disease. What was sequenced was peripheral blood. The gene calls are TRBV6-5 and TRBJ1-6; the match to TRBD1 covers 7 bases. CDR3 DNA sequence: TGTGCCAGCAGTTACTCGATAGCACAGGGGAATTCACCCCTCCACTTT. Residues: CASSYSIAQGNSPLHF.